These T cell receptor beta chains were read from a single sample in a study of circulating tumor DNA in untreated peripheral T-cell lymphoma. Measured with immunoSEQ multiplex PCR; TCRdb has only the in-frame clones, and not every one. This table holds 46 clones. Sequences were obtained from cell-free DNA from blood serum. All receptors come from a human donor with peripheral T-cell lymphoma. Each CDR3 is given with its conserved first and last residue. Each record gives: CDR3 protein, CDR3 DNA, clone size, J gene, V gene, D gene. A D gene is named only where the DNA matches it firmly. Rows give clone size only sometimes, using once, few, many, or a class for an expanded clone.

cdr3_aa: CASSYGGTEAFF
cdr3_nt: TGTGCCAGCAGTTACGGGGGCACTGAAGCTTTCTTT
clone_size: NA
j_call: TRBJ1-1
v_call: TRBV6-6
d_call: NA

cdr3_aa: CASRLTTGTYNEQFF
cdr3_nt: TGCGCCAGCCGACTCACAACAGGGACCTACAATGAGCAGTTCTTC
clone_size: NA
j_call: TRBJ2-1
v_call: TRBV5-1
d_call: NA

cdr3_aa: CSASFLDTQYF
cdr3_nt: TGCAGTGCTAGTTTTCTAGATACGCAGTATTTT
clone_size: NA
j_call: TRBJ2-3
v_call: TRBV20-1
d_call: NA

cdr3_aa: CASTHSGTGGYGYTF
cdr3_nt: TGTGCCAGCACTCACTCCGGGACAGGGGGATATGGCTACACCTTC
clone_size: once
j_call: TRBJ1-2
v_call: TRBV25-1
d_call: TRBD1

cdr3_aa: CASSLSADQPQHF
cdr3_nt: TGTGCCAGCAGCTTATCGGCTGATCAGCCCCAGCATTTT
clone_size: NA
j_call: TRBJ1-5
v_call: TRBV7-8
d_call: NA

cdr3_aa: CASSLYQGDFMGREQFF
cdr3_nt: TGCGCCAGCAGCTTGTATCAGGGTGACTTTATGGGTCGTGAGCAGTTCTTC
clone_size: NA
j_call: TRBJ2-1
v_call: TRBV5-1
d_call: NA

cdr3_aa: CAWTPGTASYEQYF
cdr3_nt: TGTGCCTGGACCCCCGGGACAGCCTCCTACGAGCAGTACTTC
clone_size: NA
j_call: TRBJ2-7
v_call: TRBV30
d_call: TRBD1

cdr3_aa: CTSSENTLGDVDTGELFF
cdr3_nt: TGCACCAGCAGTGAAAACACGTTAGGAGACGTCGACACCGGGGAGCTGTTTTTT
clone_size: NA
j_call: TRBJ2-2
v_call: TRBV1
d_call: NA

cdr3_aa: CASSYDRAETQYF
cdr3_nt: TGTGCCAGCAGCTACGACAGGGCAGAGACCCAGTACTTC
clone_size: NA
j_call: TRBJ2-5
v_call: TRBV5-4
d_call: TRBD1

cdr3_aa: CASSSIAGGIYNEQFF
cdr3_nt: TGTGCCAGCAGCTCCATTGCGGGAGGTATCTACAATGAGCAGTTCTTC
clone_size: NA
j_call: TRBJ2-1
v_call: TRBV7-2
d_call: TRBD2